This T cell receptor beta chain was observed in a study of early T cells in non-severe SARS-CoV-2 infection. Per germline, CDR1 LGHDT and CDR2 YNNKEL (reference sequence). The V segment lost 4 bases and the J segment 7 bases; nucleotides outside the gene matches: 6. This CDR3 contains 13 residues. TCRdb passed the 5' RACE reads through MiXCR, listing each CDR3 protein once. The sample consists of fewer than 75,000 distinct CDR3 sequences, more than 15% of them appearing once. This clonotype was observed a handful of times. This TCR was sampled from an adult who was a healthcare worker with PCR-confirmed SARS-CoV-2 infection or an uninfected control (not recorded which). The chain couples TRBV3-1 to TRBJ1-2; 7 nucleotides agree with TRBD1. This specimen was whole blood, taken at baseline. CDR3 bases: TGTGCCAGCAGCCCCCCAGGGGGTGTTGGCTACACCTTC. It codes for CASSPPGGVGYTF. Looking up the rest from reference TRBV3-1 and TRBJ1-2 gives the full variable domain: DTAVSQTPKYLVTQMGNDKSIKCEQNLGHDTMYWYKQDSKKFLKIMFSYNNKELIINETVPNRFSPKSPDKAHLNLHINSLELGDSAVYFCASSPPGGVGYTFGSGTRLTVV.